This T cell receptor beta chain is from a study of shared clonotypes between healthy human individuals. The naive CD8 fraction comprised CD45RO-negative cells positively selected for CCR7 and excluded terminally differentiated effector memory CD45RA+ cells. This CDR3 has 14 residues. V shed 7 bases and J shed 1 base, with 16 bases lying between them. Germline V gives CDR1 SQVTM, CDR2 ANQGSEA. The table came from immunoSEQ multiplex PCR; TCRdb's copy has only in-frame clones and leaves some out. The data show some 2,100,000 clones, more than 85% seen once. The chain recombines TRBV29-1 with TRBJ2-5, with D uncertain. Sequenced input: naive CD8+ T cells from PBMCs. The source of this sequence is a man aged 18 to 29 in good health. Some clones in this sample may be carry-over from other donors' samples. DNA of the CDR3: TGCAGCGGACGGGTCGCAAGGCTCCAAGAGACCCAGTACTTC. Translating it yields CSGRVARLQETQYF.